The 30 T cell receptor beta chains below come from one sample, sequenced in a study of T-cell reconstitution after alpha-beta-depleted transplantation in children. Using unique molecular identifiers, the investigators prepared the TCRbeta library. TCRdb fed the PCR reads into MiXCR, producing one record per CDR3 protein. The sample includes hundreds of thousands of distinct CDR3 sequences, around 14% seen only once; the top ten take 0.79%. The input for sequencing was PBMCs, taken before TCRalphabeta/CD19-depleted stem cell transplant. The receptors shown here come from a girl aged 2 to 9 with congenital amegakaryocytic thrombocytopenia, due to receive a stem cell transplant.

This clonotype was recorded a few times. The gene calls are TRBV10-3 and TRBJ2-2, with TRBD2 matching over 9 bases. With 3 bases clipped from V and 4 bases from J, the junction kept 9 bases outside the gene matches. The CDR3 contains 17 residues. The V gene's germline CDR1 is ENHRY and CDR2 SYGVKD. CDR3 nucleotide sequence: TGTGCCATCAGTGAACGACTAGCGGTTGGGTTCACCGGGGAGCTGTTTTTT. It yields the protein CAISERLAVGFTGELFF.

The table lists this clonotype with a few counts. The CDR3 region is CASSLGSSGPNEQFF. DNA for the CDR3: TGCGCCAGCAGCTTGGGGTCTAGCGGTCCCAATGAGCAGTTCTTC. V and J are TRBV5-1 and TRBJ2-1; 7 bases are a match to TRBD2. The V segment lost 0 bases and the J segment 6 bases; nucleotides outside the gene matches: 6. Germline V gene lookup returns CDR1 SGHRS and CDR2 YFSETQ. This CDR3 region has 15 residues. Together with reference TRBV5-1 and TRBJ2-1, the CDR3 gives the full variable domain: KAGVTQTPRYLIKTRGQQVTLSCSPISGHRSVSWYQQTPGQGLQFLFEYFSETQRNKGNFPGRFSGRQFSNSRSEMNVSTLELGDSALYLCASSLGSSGPNEQFFGPGTRLTVL.

The V call is TRBV3-1, the J call TRBJ2-1; TRBD2 agrees at 11 bases. CDR3 length: 15 amino acids. CDR1 and CDR2 from the germline V gene are LGHDT and YNNKEL (reference sequence). Trimming took 7 bases from V and 4 from J; bases not matched to a gene: 6. The CDR3 sequence is CASTTTSGTYNEQFF. In DNA form, the CDR3 reads TGTGCCAGCACGACGACTAGCGGGACTTACAATGAGCAGTTCTTC.

This sequence joins TRBV6-2 or TRBV6-3 and TRBJ2-3; 10 bases align to TRBD2. V lost 3 bases and J lost 2; bases outside the gene matches: 5. This CDR3 region has 16 residues. Germline CDR1 is MNHEY and CDR2 is SVGEGT. As DNA, the CDR3 is TGTGCCAGCAGTTATCTAGCGGGAGAGCTCACAGATACGCAGTATTTT. Amino acids: CASSYLAGELTDTQYF.

This clonotype has a count of ten or more. A junction boundary mismatches the germline segment, possibly from a read error. The chain couples TRBV10-3 to TRBJ2-5, with 12 bases fitting TRBD2. CDR1 ENHRY and CDR2 SYGVKD come from the germline V gene. The length of the CDR3 is 17 residues. This CDR3 reads CAIRETRLAGVGETRYF. The CDR3 coding sequence is TGTGCCATCAGGGAGACCCGACTAGCGGGAGTCGGAGAGACCCGGTACTTC.

Ten or more counts support this clonotype. The CDR3 reads CASSQLSGTAKNIQYF. As DNA, the CDR3 is TGCGCCAGCAGCCAACTATCCGGGACAGCCAAAAACATTCAGTACTTC. V usage is TRBV4-1 and J usage is TRBJ2-4; D assignment may be TRBD1 or TRBD2 (5 bases each). CDR3 length: 16 amino acids. CDR1 and CDR2 (germline): MGHRA, YSYEKL. Deletions cut 2 bases from V and 0 bases from J, with 11 bases between.

This clonotype was detected only a few times. This chain links TRBV7-9 with TRBJ2-3; D not certain. The CDR3 is 14 residues long. CDR1 is SEHNR, CDR2 FQNEAQ, per germline (reference sequence). The germline V and J ends were trimmed by 8 bases and 5 bases, with 17 bases remaining between them. Here the CDR3 DNA reads TGTGCCAGCTATGTAGCTGGAAGTGAAGATACGCAGTATTTT. Translating gives CASYVAGSEDTQYF.

This clonotype was detected ten times or more. This CDR3 reads CASSNQPGEQYF. CDR3 in DNA: TGTGCCAGCAGCAATCAACCGGGTGAGCAGTACTTC. V and J are TRBV7-6 and TRBJ2-7; no definite D call. The CDR3 length is 12 residues. The V gene's germline CDR1 is SGHVS and CDR2 FNYEAQ. V lost 5 bases and J lost 7, with 12 bases in between.

A single count supports this clonotype. Being one base from a much bigger clone, this may be a read error. The chain links TRBV7-9 to TRBJ1-1; D uncertain. This CDR3 is 12 amino acids long. The germline V gene encodes CDR1 SEHNR and CDR2 FQNEAQ (reference sequence). This CDR3 reads CASSLSGPPALF. CDR3 sequence (DNA): TGTGCCAGCAGCTTATCAGGTCCGCCAGCTTTGTTT. Together with reference TRBV7-9 and TRBJ1-1, the CDR3 gives the full variable domain: DTGVSQNPRHKITKRGQNVTFRCDPISEHNRLYWYRQTLGQGPEFLTYFQNEAQLEKSRLLSDRFSAERPKGSFSTLEIQRTEQGDSAMYLCASSLSGPPALFGQGTRLTVV.

CDR3 in amino acids: CAFSPPGGRVANTGELFF. CDR3 DNA: TGTGCCTTCAGCCCACCCGGGGGCAGGGTGGCGAACACCGGGGAGCTGTTTTTT. V usage is TRBV6-4 and J usage is TRBJ2-2; D is perhaps TRBD1 or TRBD2 (6 bases each). V lost 11 bases and J 0 bases, leaving 25 bases between the germline ends. This CDR3 is built from 18 residues. From germline, CDR1 is MRHNA and CDR2 SNTAGT.

This clonotype was seen a few times. CDR3 region: CASSLYPRGLRKLTDTQYF. The CDR3 nucleotides read TGTGCCAGCAGTTTATACCCCCGAGGTCTACGGAAACTCACAGATACGCAGTATTTT. The chain carries TRBV27 and TRBJ2-3; D remains ambiguous. The V gene's germline CDR1 is MNHEY and CDR2 SMNVEV (reference sequence). This CDR3 is 19 amino acids long. V gave up 1 base and J gave up 2 bases, with 22 bases separating them.

This clonotype occurred many times. For the CDR3, the DNA is TGCGCCAGCAGCCCTCTAGCGGCCTCCTACAATGAGCAGTTCTTC. It encodes CASSPLAASYNEQFF. The V gene is TRBV5-1, the J gene TRBJ2-1; 7 nucleotides align to TRBD2. CDR3 length: 15 residues. The V gene end was trimmed by 4 bases and the J gene end by 0 bases; junction bases not matched to a gene: 4. The germline gives CDR1 SGHRS, CDR2 YFSETQ.

This clonotype has only a few counts. The chain links TRBV7-9 to TRBJ2-5; unclear D gene. This CDR3 region has 13 residues. Germline-derived CDR1 and CDR2 are SEHNR and FQNEAQ (reference sequence). The germline V and J ends were trimmed by 6 bases and 5 bases, with 13 bases remaining between them. The chain's CDR3 is CASSSEPWETQYF. CDR3 sequence (DNA): TGTGCCAGCAGTTCCGAGCCGTGGGAGACCCAGTACTTC.

The chain carries TRBV27 and TRBJ2-7; 9 bases line up with TRBD1. The V gene's germline CDR1 is MNHEY and CDR2 SMNVEV (reference sequence). This CDR3 is 16 amino acids long. Losses at the gene ends were 5 bases for V and 0 bases for J; bases not matched to a gene: 8. The CDR3 reads CASSNTRQGVSYEQYF. As DNA, the CDR3 is TGTGCCAGCAGTAACACGCGACAGGGGGTCTCCTACGAGCAGTACTTC.

This clonotype came up many times. The chain has TRBV12-3 or TRBV12-4 and TRBJ1-2, with D uncertain. Trimming pared 2 bases from V and 1 base from J, leaving 5 bases between. The CDR3 extends over 13 amino acids. CDR3 nucleotide sequence: TGTGCCAGCAGTTTACATCTTAACTATGGCTACACCTTC. As protein: CASSLHLNYGYTF.

The genes are TRBV5-5 and TRBJ1-3; D is ambiguous. This CDR3 is built from 17 residues. The V end lost 4 bases, the J end lost 0 bases, and 17 bases lay between the germline ends. CDR1 and CDR2 from the germline V gene are SGHKS and YYEKEE (reference sequence). The CDR3 is CASSVWGSGNSGNTIYF. Here the CDR3 DNA reads TGTGCCAGCAGCGTATGGGGATCCGGGAACTCTGGAAACACCATATATTTT. The complete variable domain, with remaining parts taken from reference TRBV5-5 and TRBJ1-3, reads DAGVTQSPTHLIKTRGQQVTLRCSPISGHKSVSWYQQVLGQGPQFIFQYYEKEERGRGNFPDRFSARQFPNYSSELNVNALLLGDSALYLCASSVWGSGNSGNTIYFGEGSWLTVV.

This clonotype was counted at least ten times. The gene calls are TRBV12-3 or TRBV12-4 and TRBJ1-2; possibly TRBD1 for D (5 bases). The germline V and J ends were trimmed by 5 bases and 1 base, with 14 bases remaining between them. This CDR3 contains 15 residues. In DNA, the CDR3 is TGTGCCAGCAGTCTCCGGGGCAGAGATAACTATGGCTACACCTTC. Amino acid sequence: CASSLRGRDNYGYTF.

This clonotype was seen repeatedly, ten times or more. The J gene is TRBJ2-1, the V gene TRBV5-5; TRBD1 or TRBD2 may be the D gene (5 bases each). V shed 3 bases and J shed 6 bases, with 19 bases lying between them. Per germline, CDR1 SGHKS and CDR2 YYEKEE (reference sequence). CDR3 length: 16 amino acids. As DNA, the CDR3 is TGTGCCAGCAGCTCCCGAAGGGACCCTGCGATCAATGAGCAGTTCTTC. It encodes CASSSRRDPAINEQFF.

The chain is built from TRBV5-1 and TRBJ2-2; TRBD2 might be the D (6 bases). V was pared by 4 bases and J by 0 bases, with 13 bases between. The CDR3 sequence is 16 residues long. The germline V gene has CDR1 SGHRS and CDR2 YFSETQ. CDR3 loop: CASSPRTTANTGELFF. The CDR3 coding sequence is TGCGCCAGCAGCCCGAGGACTACCGCGAACACCGGGGAGCTGTTTTTT.

In this sample, this clonotype turned up many times. The gene calls are TRBV4-1 and TRBJ2-1, with D perhaps matching TRBD2 (6 bases). The CDR3 consists of 15 residues. Germline lookup yields CDR1 MGHRA and CDR2 YSYEKL. Between the trimmed V and J ends, which lost 6 bases and 3 bases, there was a span of 15 bases. CDR3 loop: CASSILALFYNEQFF. CDR3 bases: TGCGCCAGCAGTATACTAGCCCTCTTCTACAATGAGCAGTTCTTC.

This clonotype appeared many times. At one of its ends the junction is not consistent with the germline gene, which may arise from a read error. The chain employs TRBV7-6 and TRBJ2-3; D perhaps matches TRBD2 (5 bases). CDR3 size: 13 residues. Germline V CDR1 and CDR2: SGHVS, FNYEAQ. This CDR3 is CASSLAPTDTQYF. CDR3 DNA: TGTGCCAGCAGTTTAGCGCCCACAGATACGCAGTATTTT.

This clonotype was counted many times. The CDR3 reads CASTSGLHQYF. The CDR3 coding sequence is TGTGCCAGCACCTCCGGACTTCACCAGTACTTC. The chain is built from TRBV12-3 or TRBV12-4 and TRBJ2-5; D perhaps matches TRBD2 (5 bases). Trimming removed 7 bases from V and 10 bases from J, with 13 bases in between. CDR3 length equals 11 residues.

This clonotype occurred a few times. The chain joins TRBV2 to TRBJ2-3; no clear D gene. The CDR3 is 14 residues long. Germline V gives CDR1 SNHLY, CDR2 FYNNEI. V lost 8 bases and J lost 2, with 14 bases in between. CDR3 nucleotides: TGTGCCAGCTCTTATATCGGAGTCACAGATACGCAGTATTTT. Amino acid sequence: CASSYIGVTDTQYF.

The chain combines TRBV20-1 with TRBJ1-2, with unresolved D. With 3 bases removed from V and 5 bases from J, the gap between germline ends came to 13 bases. CDR1 is DFQATT and CDR2 is SNEGSKA in the germline V gene (reference sequence). The CDR3 covers 13 residues. The CDR3, as DNA: TGCAGTGCTAGGCGGGAGCCCACGTATGGCTACACCTTC. It yields the protein CSARREPTYGYTF.

In its sample, this clonotype was seen many times. J is TRBJ2-5 and V is TRBV29-1; TRBD1 matches 9 bases. The CDR3 sequence is 12 residues long. The V and J ends lost 5 bases and 5 bases, in that order; junction bases with no gene match: 3. The germline gives CDR1 SQVTM, CDR2 ANQGSEA. CDR3 nucleotide sequence: TGCAGCGTTCGGACAGGGGATGAGACCCAGTACTTC. It codes for CSVRTGDETQYF.

This clonotype was detected a few times. The gene calls are TRBV12-3 or TRBV12-4 and TRBJ2-1; perhaps TRBD1 as D (6 bases). V was pared by 4 bases and J by 3 bases, with 7 bases between. The CDR3 consists of 13 residues. In DNA, the CDR3 is TGTGCCAGCAGTTCGGGACACTACAATGAGCAGTTCTTC. Protein product: CASSSGHYNEQFF.

This clonotype was seen many times. The gene calls are TRBV30 and TRBJ2-6, with a tentative D call TRBD1 (5 bases). Deletions cut 8 bases from V and 0 bases from J, with 8 bases between. CDR1 is GTSNPN, CDR2 SVGIG, per germline (reference sequence). This CDR3 is 13 amino acids long. CDR3 sequence reads: CAEDSSGANVLTF. CDR3 bases: TGTGCCGAAGACAGCTCTGGGGCCAACGTCCTGACTTTC.

V is TRBV30 and J is TRBJ2-3; D is possibly TRBD1 (5 bases). Trimming pared 5 bases from V and 0 bases from J, leaving 9 bases between. This CDR3 comprises 13 residues. CDR1 GTSNPN and CDR2 SVGIG come from the germline V gene (reference sequence). The CDR3 DNA is TGTGCCTGGGGGGCAACCAGCACAGATACGCAGTATTTT. It yields the protein CAWGATSTDTQYF.

The CDR3 region is CASSSEGARGHDIQYF. The CDR3 nucleotides read TGTGCCAGCAGTTCGGAGGGGGCGCGGGGCCATGACATTCAGTACTTC. The chain links TRBV12-3 or TRBV12-4 to TRBJ2-4; perhaps TRBD1 as D (7 bases). V dropped 4 bases and J dropped 8 bases, with 21 bases sitting between them. CDR3 length: 16 amino acids.

This clonotype was seen at least ten times. V is TRBV12-3 or TRBV12-4 and J is TRBJ2-7; TRBD2 matches 12 bases. V shed 2 bases and J 0 bases; nucleotides not matched to a gene: 11. The CDR3 loop spans 19 amino acids. The CDR3 region has the DNA TGTGCCAGCAGTTTAACTGGCCTAGCGGGAGGGCCAAACTCCTACGAGCAGTACTTC. This sequence encodes CASSLTGLAGGPNSYEQYF.